Here is one T cell receptor (beta chain) with its context. Its antigen is unknown. This specimen comes from a study of CD8+ T cells in alopecia areata. The treatment denotes: oral pan-JAK inhibitor, 5-10 mg twice daily. Study findings and constraints: Sequencing of scalp samples also includes resident alphabeta T cells from normal skin.

Extracted RNA was reverse transcribed into cDNA, the sequencing template. Data came from immunoSEQ multiplex PCR; TCRdb stores just in-frame clones and leaves some out. Of about 210,000 clones in the sample, 66% are singletons; the top ten hold around 1.3%. The sample consisted of CD4+ T cells sorted from blood, taken between weeks 43 and 45, from a patient treated with tofacitinib. This receptor was taken from a human donor with alopecia areata.

The CDR3 sequence is CASSQDPGRGSSGANVLTF. DNA for the CDR3: TGCGCCAGCAGCCAAGATCCCGGCAGGGGTAGCTCTGGGGCCAACGTCCTGACTTTC. V is TRBV4-3 and J is TRBJ2-6; D might be TRBD1 (6 bases). The CDR3 contains 19 residues. Germline CDR1 LGHNA, CDR2 YSLEER. The V end was cut by 0 bases, the J end by 0 bases, with 15 bases between.